This record concerns one TCR beta chain sequence. With 7 bases clipped from V and 4 bases from J, the junction kept 8 bases outside the gene matches. The germline gives CDR1 MNHEY, CDR2 SVGEGT. The CDR3 contains 15 residues. These data come from a study of blood T cell repertoires in COVID-19. Study at large: In each case, the material was cDNA or gDNA derived from T cells, B-cell-depleted T cells, or PBMCs.

The cohort comprised adults aged 18 to 89 years residing in under 25 US areas. Within 2 weeks before study entry, exposed participants met a COVID-19 case. Per the authors' pipeline: Amplified reference gene primers provided the basis for estimating nucleated cell counts. TCRdb keeps only in-frame clones here, not all; method: immunoSEQ multiplex PCR. V, J and clone size reflect that table, while D and trimming were determined from the DNA. The data show approximately 300,000 clones, more than 90% seen once. Sequencing input: PBMCs or T cells enriched from blood (not recorded which). The gene calls are TRBV6-2 or TRBV6-3 and TRBJ2-1; TRBD2 matches 9 bases. This receptor was taken from a woman aged 25 to 39 who had been exposed to COVID-19. CDR3 sequence (DNA): TGTGCCAGCAACCCGGGACTAGCATTATACAATGAGCAGTTCTTC. It codes for CASNPGLALYNEQFF.